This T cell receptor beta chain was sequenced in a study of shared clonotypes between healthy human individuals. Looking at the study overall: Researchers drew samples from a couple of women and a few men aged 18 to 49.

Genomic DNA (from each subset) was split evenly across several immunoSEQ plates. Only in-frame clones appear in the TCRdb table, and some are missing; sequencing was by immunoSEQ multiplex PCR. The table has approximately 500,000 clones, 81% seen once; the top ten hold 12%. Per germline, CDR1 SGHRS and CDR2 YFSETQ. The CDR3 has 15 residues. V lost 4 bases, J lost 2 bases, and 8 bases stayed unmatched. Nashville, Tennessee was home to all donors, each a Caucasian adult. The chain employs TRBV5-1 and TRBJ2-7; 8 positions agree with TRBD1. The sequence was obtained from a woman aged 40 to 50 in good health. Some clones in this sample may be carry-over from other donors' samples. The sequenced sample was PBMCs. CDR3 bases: TGCGCCAGCAGCCCGGGGACAGGTGATACCTACGAGCAGTACTTC. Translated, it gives CASSPGTGDTYEQYF. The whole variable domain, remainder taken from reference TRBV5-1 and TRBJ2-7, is KAGVTQTPRYLIKTRGQQVTLSCSPISGHRSVSWYQQTPGQGLQFLFEYFSETQRNKGNFPGRFSGRQFSNSRSEMNVSTLELGDSALYLCASSPGTGDTYEQYFGPGTRLTVT.